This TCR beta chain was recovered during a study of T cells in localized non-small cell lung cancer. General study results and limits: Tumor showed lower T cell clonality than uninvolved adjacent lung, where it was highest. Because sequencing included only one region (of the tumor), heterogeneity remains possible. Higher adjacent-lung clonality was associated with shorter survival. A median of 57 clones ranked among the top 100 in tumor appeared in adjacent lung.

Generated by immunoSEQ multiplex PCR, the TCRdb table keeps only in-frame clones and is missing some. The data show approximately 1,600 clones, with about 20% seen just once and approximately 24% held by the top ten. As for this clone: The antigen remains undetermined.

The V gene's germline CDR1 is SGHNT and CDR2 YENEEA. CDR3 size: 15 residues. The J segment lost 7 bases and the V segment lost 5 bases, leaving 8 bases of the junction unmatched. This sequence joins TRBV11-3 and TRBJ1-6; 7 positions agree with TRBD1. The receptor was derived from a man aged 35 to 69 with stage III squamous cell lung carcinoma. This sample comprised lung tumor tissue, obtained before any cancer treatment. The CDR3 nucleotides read TGTGCCAGCAGCCTTCAGGGGGTCAGAAATTCACCCCTCCACTTT. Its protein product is CASSLQGVRNSPLHF.